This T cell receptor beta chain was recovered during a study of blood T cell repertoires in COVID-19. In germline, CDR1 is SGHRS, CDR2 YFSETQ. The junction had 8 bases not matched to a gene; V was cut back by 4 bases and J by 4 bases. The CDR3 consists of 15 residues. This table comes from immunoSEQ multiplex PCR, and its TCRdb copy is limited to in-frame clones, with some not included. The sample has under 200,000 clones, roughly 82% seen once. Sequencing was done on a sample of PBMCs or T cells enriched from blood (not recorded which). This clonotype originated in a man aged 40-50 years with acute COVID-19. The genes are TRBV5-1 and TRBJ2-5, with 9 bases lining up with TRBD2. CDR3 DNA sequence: TGCGCCAGCAGCACCATAGCGGGAGTGAGAGAGACCCAGTACTTC. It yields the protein CASSTIAGVRETQYF.